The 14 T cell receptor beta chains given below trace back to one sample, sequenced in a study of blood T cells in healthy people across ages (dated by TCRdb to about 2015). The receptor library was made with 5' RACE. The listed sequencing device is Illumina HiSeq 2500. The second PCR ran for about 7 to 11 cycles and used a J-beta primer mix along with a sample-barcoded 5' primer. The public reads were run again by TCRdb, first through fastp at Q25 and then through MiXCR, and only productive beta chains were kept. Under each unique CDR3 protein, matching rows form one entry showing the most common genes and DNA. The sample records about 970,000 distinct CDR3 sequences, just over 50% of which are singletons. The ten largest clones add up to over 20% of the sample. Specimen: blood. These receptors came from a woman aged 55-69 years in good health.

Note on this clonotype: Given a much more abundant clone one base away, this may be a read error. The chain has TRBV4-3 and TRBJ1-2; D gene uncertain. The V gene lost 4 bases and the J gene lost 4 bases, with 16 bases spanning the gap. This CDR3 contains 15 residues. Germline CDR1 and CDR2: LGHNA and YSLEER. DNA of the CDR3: TGCGCCAGCAGCCCTCGGGCAGAGAGGAGCTATGGCTACACCTTC. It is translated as CASSPRAERSYGYTF.

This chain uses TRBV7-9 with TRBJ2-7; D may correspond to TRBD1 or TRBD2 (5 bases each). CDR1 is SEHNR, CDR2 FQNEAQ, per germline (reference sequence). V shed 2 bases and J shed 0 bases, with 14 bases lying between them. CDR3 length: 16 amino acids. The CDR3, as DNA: TGTGCCAGCAGCTTATGGGCTGAGGGGCTCTCCTACGAGCAGTACTTC. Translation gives CASSLWAEGLSYEQYF.

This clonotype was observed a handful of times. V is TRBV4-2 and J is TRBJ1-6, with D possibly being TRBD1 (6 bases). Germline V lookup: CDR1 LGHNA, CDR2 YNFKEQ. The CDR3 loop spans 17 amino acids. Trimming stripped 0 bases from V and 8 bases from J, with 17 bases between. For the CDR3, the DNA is TGTGCCAGCAGCCAAGAATTGGCAGGGGAAAACGATTCACCCCTCCACTTT. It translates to CASSQELAGENDSPLHF.

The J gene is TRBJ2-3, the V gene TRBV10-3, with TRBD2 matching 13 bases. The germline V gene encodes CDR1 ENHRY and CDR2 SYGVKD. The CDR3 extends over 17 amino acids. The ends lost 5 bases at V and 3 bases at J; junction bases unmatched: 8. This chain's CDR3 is CAISNGLAGALTDTQYF. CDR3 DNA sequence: TGTGCCATCAGTAACGGACTAGCGGGAGCTTTGACAGATACGCAGTATTTT.

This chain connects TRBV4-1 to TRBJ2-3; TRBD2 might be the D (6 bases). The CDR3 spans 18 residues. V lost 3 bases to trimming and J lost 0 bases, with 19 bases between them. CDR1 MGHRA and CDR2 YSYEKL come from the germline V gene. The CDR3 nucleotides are TGCGCCAGCAGCCAGACCTGGGCTAGCGAATCTAGCACAGATACGCAGTATTTT. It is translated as CASSQTWASESSTDTQYF.

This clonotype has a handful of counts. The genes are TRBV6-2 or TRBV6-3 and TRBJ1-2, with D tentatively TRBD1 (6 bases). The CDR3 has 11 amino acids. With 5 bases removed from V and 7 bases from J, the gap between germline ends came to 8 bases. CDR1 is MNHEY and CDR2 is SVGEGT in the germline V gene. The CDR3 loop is CASSPDSGYTF. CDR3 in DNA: TGTGCCAGCAGTCCGGACAGTGGCTACACCTTC.

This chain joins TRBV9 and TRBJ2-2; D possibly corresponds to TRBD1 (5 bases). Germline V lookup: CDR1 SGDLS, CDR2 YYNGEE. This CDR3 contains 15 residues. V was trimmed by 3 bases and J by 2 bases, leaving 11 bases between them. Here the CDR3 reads CASSAKGFNTGELFF. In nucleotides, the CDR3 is TGTGCCAGCAGCGCCAAGGGGTTTAACACCGGGGAGCTGTTTTTT.

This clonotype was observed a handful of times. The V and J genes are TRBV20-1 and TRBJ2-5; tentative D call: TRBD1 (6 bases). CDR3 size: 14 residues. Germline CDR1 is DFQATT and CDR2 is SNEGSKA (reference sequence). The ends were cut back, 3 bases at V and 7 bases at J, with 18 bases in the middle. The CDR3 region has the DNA TGCAGTGCTAGTACAGGGTCCTCTTCTTGGACCCAGTACTTC. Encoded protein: CSASTGSSSWTQYF.

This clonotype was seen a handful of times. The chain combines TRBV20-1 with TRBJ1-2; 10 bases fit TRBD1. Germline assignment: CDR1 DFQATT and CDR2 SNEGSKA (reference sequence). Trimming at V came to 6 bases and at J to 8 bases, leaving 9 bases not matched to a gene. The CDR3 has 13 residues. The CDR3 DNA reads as TGCAGTGCCAGTCCGGGACAGGGGAACGGCTACACCTTC. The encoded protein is CSASPGQGNGYTF.

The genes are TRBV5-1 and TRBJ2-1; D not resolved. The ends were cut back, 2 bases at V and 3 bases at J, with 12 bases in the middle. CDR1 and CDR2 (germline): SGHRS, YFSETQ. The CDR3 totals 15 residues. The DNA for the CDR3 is TGCGCCAGCAGCTTAGGTCTGGTAGACTACAATGAGCAGTTCTTC. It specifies CASSLGLVDYNEQFF.

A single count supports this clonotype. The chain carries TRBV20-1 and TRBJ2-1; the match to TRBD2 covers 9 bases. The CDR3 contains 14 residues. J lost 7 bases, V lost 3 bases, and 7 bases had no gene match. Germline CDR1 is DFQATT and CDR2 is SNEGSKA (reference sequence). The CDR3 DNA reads TGCAGTGCTAGGGCGGGAGGGCCTGGAAATGAGCAGTTCTTC. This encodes CSARAGGPGNEQFF.

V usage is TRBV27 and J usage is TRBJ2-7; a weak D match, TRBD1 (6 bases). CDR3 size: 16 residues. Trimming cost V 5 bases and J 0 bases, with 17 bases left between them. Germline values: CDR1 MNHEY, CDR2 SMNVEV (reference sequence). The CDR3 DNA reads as TGTGCCAGCAGTCAGGGGCTAACGGGAAGCTCCTACGAGCAGTACTTC. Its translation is CASSQGLTGSSYEQYF.

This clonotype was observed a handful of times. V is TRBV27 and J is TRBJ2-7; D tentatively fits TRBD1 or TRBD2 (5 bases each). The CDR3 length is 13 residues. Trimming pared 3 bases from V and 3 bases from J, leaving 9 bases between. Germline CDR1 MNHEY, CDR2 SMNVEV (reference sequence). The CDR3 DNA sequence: TGTGCCAGCAGTTTGGGGGAAATCTACGAGCAGTACTTC. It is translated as CASSLGEIYEQYF.

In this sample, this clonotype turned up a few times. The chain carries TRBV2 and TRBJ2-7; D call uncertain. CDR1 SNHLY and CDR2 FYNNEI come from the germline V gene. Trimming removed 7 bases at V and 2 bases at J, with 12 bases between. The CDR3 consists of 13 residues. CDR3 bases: TGTGCCAGCATCCTACTAAGAACCTACGAGCAGTACTTC. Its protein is CASILLRTYEQYF.